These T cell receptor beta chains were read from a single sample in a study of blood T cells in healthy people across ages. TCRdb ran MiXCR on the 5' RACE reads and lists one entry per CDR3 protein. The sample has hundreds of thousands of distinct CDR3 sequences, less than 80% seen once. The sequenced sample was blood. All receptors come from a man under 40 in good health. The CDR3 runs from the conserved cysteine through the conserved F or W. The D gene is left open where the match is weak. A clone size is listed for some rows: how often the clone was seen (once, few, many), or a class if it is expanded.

cdr3_aa: CSAPPGRPYTNLYEQYF; cdr3_nt: TGCAGTGCTCCTCCGGGCAGGCCATACACCAATCTATACGAGCAGTACTTC; j_call: TRBJ2-7; v_call: TRBV20-1; d_call: NA; clone_size: NA
cdr3_aa: CASSLARTGGQPQHF; cdr3_nt: TGTGCCAGCAGCTTAGCCCGGACAGGGGGTCAGCCCCAGCATTTT; j_call: TRBJ1-5; v_call: TRBV7-2; d_call: TRBD1; clone_size: NA
cdr3_aa: CASSLVGRGGELFF; cdr3_nt: TGTGCCAGCAGCTTAGTAGGGCGTGGCGGGGAGCTGTTTTTT; j_call: TRBJ2-2; v_call: TRBV11-2; d_call: NA; clone_size: NA
cdr3_aa: CASSIVARNEQFF; cdr3_nt: TGTGCCAGTAGTATCGTGGCTAGGAATGAGCAGTTCTTC; j_call: TRBJ2-1; v_call: TRBV19; d_call: NA; clone_size: NA
cdr3_aa: CASSLALAGSYNEQFF; cdr3_nt: TGTGCCAGCAGCTTGGCCCTAGCGGGCTCTTACAATGAGCAGTTCTTC; j_call: TRBJ2-1; v_call: TRBV5-4; d_call: TRBD2; clone_size: few
cdr3_aa: CALRVEQYF; cdr3_nt: TGTGCCCTTAGGGTCGAGCAGTACTTC; j_call: TRBJ2-7; v_call: TRBV28; d_call: NA; clone_size: few
cdr3_aa: CASSQDSAGVAGELFF; cdr3_nt: TGTGCCAGCAGCCAAGATAGCGCGGGGGTGGCCGGGGAGCTGTTTTTT; j_call: TRBJ2-2; v_call: TRBV4-2; d_call: TRBD2; clone_size: NA
cdr3_aa: CVSNREAWSNQPQHF; cdr3_nt: TGTGTCAGCAACAGAGAGGCTTGGAGCAATCAGCCCCAGCATTTT; j_call: TRBJ1-5; v_call: TRBV12-3/TRBV12-4; d_call: NA; clone_size: NA
cdr3_aa: CASSQPGQSEAFF; cdr3_nt: TGTGCCAGCAGCCAACCGGGACAGTCTGAAGCTTTCTTT; j_call: TRBJ1-1; v_call: TRBV4-2; d_call: TRBD1; clone_size: few
cdr3_aa: CASSPDGYTF; cdr3_nt: TGTGCCAGCAGCCCGGATGGCTACACCTTC; j_call: TRBJ1-2; v_call: TRBV7-9; d_call: NA; clone_size: NA
cdr3_aa: CASSQAGDPAWGQPQHF; cdr3_nt: TGCGCCAGCAGCCAGGCGGGAGACCCGGCGTGGGGTCAGCCCCAGCATTTT; j_call: TRBJ1-5; v_call: TRBV4-1; d_call: NA; clone_size: NA
cdr3_aa: CASSGQGNWETQYF; cdr3_nt: TGTGCCAGCAGCGGACAGGGGAACTGGGAGACCCAGTACTTC; j_call: TRBJ2-5; v_call: TRBV13; d_call: TRBD1; clone_size: NA
cdr3_aa: CSVDQGRDTQYF; cdr3_nt: TGCAGCGTTGACCAGGGCAGAGATACGCAGTATTTT; j_call: TRBJ2-3; v_call: TRBV29-1; d_call: NA; clone_size: NA
cdr3_aa: CASSPQLDRSNYGYTF; cdr3_nt: TGCGCCAGCAGCCCCCAACTGGACAGATCTAACTATGGCTACACCTTC; j_call: TRBJ1-2; v_call: TRBV4-3; d_call: NA; clone_size: few
cdr3_aa: CASSVVGVGAGRTDTQYF; cdr3_nt: TGTGCCAGCAGCGTAGTAGGGGTAGGAGCGGGCCGCACAGATACGCAGTATTTT; j_call: TRBJ2-3; v_call: TRBV9; d_call: NA; clone_size: NA